There are a few counts of the clone carrying this T cell receptor (beta chain). This sample also contains other DNA sequences that code for the same CDR3. The CDR3 runs 14 residues. The trim removed 2 bases at V and 6 bases at J, leaving 5 bases unmatched. Germline CDR1 is SGHRS and CDR2 is YFSETQ. The data originate from a study of cytomegalovirus exposure and HLA in healthy donors. The PCR employed 60 Vbeta primers together with 13 Jbeta primers. Here immunoSEQ multiplex PCR was the method, and the copy in TCRdb shows in-frame clones only, minus some. The table shows around 300,000 clones, with under 80% occurring only once.

This chain joins TRBV5-1 and TRBJ2-3, with TRBD1 matching 8 bases. Sequences were obtained from PBMCs. The receptor's source is a female donor in good health and CMV-seronegative. The CDR3 loop is CASSFGQGPDTQYF. CDR3 nucleotides: TGCGCCAGCAGCTTCGGACAGGGCCCGGATACGCAGTATTTT.